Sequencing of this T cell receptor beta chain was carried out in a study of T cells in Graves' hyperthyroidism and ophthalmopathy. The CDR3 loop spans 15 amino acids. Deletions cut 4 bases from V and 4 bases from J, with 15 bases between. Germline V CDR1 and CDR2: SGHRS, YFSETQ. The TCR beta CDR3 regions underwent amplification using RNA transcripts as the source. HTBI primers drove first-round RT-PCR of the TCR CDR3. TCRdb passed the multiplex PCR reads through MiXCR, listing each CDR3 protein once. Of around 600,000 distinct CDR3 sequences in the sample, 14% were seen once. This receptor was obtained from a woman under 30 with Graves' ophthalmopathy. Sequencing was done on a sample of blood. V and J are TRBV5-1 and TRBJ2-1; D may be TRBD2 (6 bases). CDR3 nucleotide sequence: TGCGCCAGCAGCATTAGACTAGTTGGGTACAATGAGCAGTTCTTC. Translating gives CASSIRLVGYNEQFF.